The next 10 T cell receptor beta chains were all read from a single sample in a study of T-cell reconstitution after alpha-beta-depleted transplantation in children. Study-wide results and limits: T-cell counts and diversity at one year following transplant were attributed mainly to newly produced T cells.

These TCRs are of unknown antigen specificity. Unique molecular identifiers were incorporated during preparation of the TCRbeta library. Each CDR3 protein is one row after TCRdb ran MiXCR on the PCR reads. This table has fewer than 350,000 distinct CDR3 sequences, just over 7.5% appearing once. Specimen: peripheral blood, collected 360 days after TCRalphabeta/CD19-depleted stem cell transplant. The source is a female patient between 2 and 15 years old who had a stem cell transplant for Fanconi anemia, so the T cells may come from the graft donor.

This clonotype was seen at least ten times. This chain uses TRBV7-8 with TRBJ1-2; no firm D call. V was cut by 0 bases and J by 0 bases, with 8 bases left in between. CDR3 size: 15 residues. Germline V gene data show CDR1 as SGHVS and CDR2 as FQNEAQ. The CDR3 is CASSLASVPNYGYTF. CDR3 coding DNA: TGTGCCAGCAGCTTAGCTTCCGTTCCTAACTATGGCTACACCTTC.

This clonotype has a handful of counts. The chain couples TRBV28 to TRBJ2-7, with D maybe TRBD1 (5 bases). The V end was cut by 3 bases, the J end by 4 bases, with 10 bases between. Germline loops: CDR1 MDHEN, CDR2 SYDVKM. The CDR3 spans 13 residues. The CDR3 region is CASSFGTGYEQYV. The CDR3 nucleotides are TGTGCCAGCAGTTTCGGAACAGGTTACGAGCAGTACGTC.

This clonotype was seen ten or more times. This chain uses TRBV29-1 with TRBJ2-5; D is perhaps TRBD1 (5 bases). Trimming removed 7 bases from V and 5 bases from J, with 14 bases in between. The germline V gene has CDR1 SQVTM and CDR2 ANQGSEA. There are 12 residues in the CDR3. CDR3 nucleotides: TGCAGCGGAAGCGCTGGGGCCGAGACCCAGTACTTC. This gives the protein CSGSAGAETQYF.

The chain couples TRBV18 to TRBJ1-6, with D perhaps matching TRBD1 (5 bases). The germline gives CDR1 KGHSH, CDR2 LQKENI. Trimming took off 5 bases at V and 6 bases at J, with 11 bases between the two ends. This CDR3 is 14 amino acids long. This CDR3 reads CASSAQGPNSPLHF. The DNA of the CDR3 is TGTGCCAGCTCAGCCCAGGGCCCTAATTCACCCCTCCACTTT.

This clonotype was detected ten times or more. This chain joins TRBV20-1 and TRBJ1-3, with a tentative D call TRBD1 (6 bases). The CDR3 has 13 residues. Trimming left V 6 bases short and J 8 bases short, with 17 bases between. Germline V CDR1 and CDR2: DFQATT, SNEGSKA (reference sequence). In DNA form, the CDR3 reads TGCAGTGCAGAACAGGGTTTGATGGACACCATATATTTT. It encodes CSAEQGLMDTIYF.

The chain recombines TRBV10-3 with TRBJ2-1, with 8 bases that match TRBD2. The germline CDR1 and CDR2 sequences are ENHRY and SYGVKD. CDR3 size: 13 residues. The trim removed 11 bases at V and 8 bases at J, leaving 11 bases unmatched. The CDR3: CALSGITGDEQFF. The CDR3 coding sequence is TGTGCCCTTAGCGGGATCACTGGGGATGAGCAGTTCTTC.

In this sample, this clonotype turned up a few times. The chain links TRBV6-4 to TRBJ1-5, with 9 bases identical to TRBD1. CDR1 MRHNA and CDR2 SNTAGT come from the germline V gene. The CDR3 totals 17 residues. V shed 8 bases and J 0 bases; nucleotides not matched to a gene: 11. CDR3 sequence reads: CASHIGQGTSSNQPQHF. The CDR3 DNA is TGTGCCAGCCACATTGGACAGGGGACCTCTAGCAATCAGCCCCAGCATTTT.

The rearrangement links TRBV7-2 to TRBJ2-5; TRBD2 aligns across 8 bases. CDR1 and CDR2 from the germline V gene are SGHTA and FQGNSA. V dropped 6 bases and J dropped 5; count of bases not matched to a gene: 11. The CDR3 length is 15 residues. CDR3 in amino acids: CASSPVAGRGETQYF. CDR3 bases: TGTGCCAGCAGTCCTGTAGCGGGGCGAGGGGAGACCCAGTACTTC.

This clonotype appeared a single time. This may arise from a read error, as a much more abundant clone is one base away. The final CDR3 position lacks the conserved phenylalanine or tryptophan, pointing to a likely read error. CDR3 sequence: CASSEEVAGELFC. The CDR3 DNA reads TGTGCCAGCAGTGAAGAGGTCGCCGGGGAGCTGTTTTGT. The chain has TRBV2 and TRBJ2-2; no definite D call. The CDR3 spans 13 residues. V was clipped by 1 base and J by 6 bases, with 6 bases between them. Germline V CDR1 and CDR2: SNHLY, FYNNEI.

This clonotype has only a few counts. V is TRBV27 and J is TRBJ2-1; no definite D call. V was pared by 5 bases and J by 5 bases, with 7 bases between. The germline CDR1 and CDR2 sequences are MNHEY and SMNVEV (reference sequence). The CDR3 runs to 12 residues. Here the CDR3 reads CASSPLNNEQFF. The CDR3 region has the DNA TGTGCCAGCAGTCCCCTAAACAATGAGCAGTTCTTC.